Listed below are T cell receptor beta chains from one sample, sequenced in a study of siplizumab effects on memory and regulatory T cells. Profiled with immunoSEQ multiplex PCR; TCRdb holds only in-frame clones, not every one. The table includes approximately 100,000 clones, 93% detected once. Sequenced material: non-Treg CD4+ T cells sorted from blood. The origin of the receptors is a human donor in good health. The CDR3 runs from the conserved cysteine through the conserved F or W. A D gene is named only where the DNA matches it firmly. Rows may omit the clone size; those that give it use once, few, many or a size class.

v_gene,j_gene,abundance,d_gene,CDR3nt,CDR3aa
TRBV5-4,TRBJ2-2,NA,TRBD1,TGTGCCAGCAGCTTCCCAACAGGGGCCGGGGAGCTGTTTTTT,CASSFPTGAGELFF
TRBV6-1,TRBJ1-2,NA,NA,TGTGCCAGCAGTGAAAGGGCGAACTATGGCTACACCTTC,CASSERANYGYTF
TRBV6-5,TRBJ1-2,NA,NA,TGTGCCAGCAGTTATCCCCCGACGAAACCCTATGGCTACACCTTC,CASSYPPTKPYGYTF
TRBV9,TRBJ2-7,once,NA,TGTGCCAGCGCCTCCCCTCCAGTAGGCGAGCAGTACTTC,CASASPPVGEQYF
TRBV29-1,TRBJ1-2,NA,NA,TGCAGCGTCGAAAAGGGCGGGGGCTACACCTTC,CSVEKGGGYTF
TRBV5-1,TRBJ2-3,NA,TRBD2,TGCGCCAGCAGCCCCCCCGGGACTATTAGCACAGATACGCAGTATTTT,CASSPPGTISTDTQYF
TRBV5-1,TRBJ1-1,NA,NA,TGCGCCAGCGCCCTGATTATGAACACTGAAGCTTTCTTT,CASALIMNTEAFF
TRBV7-9,TRBJ2-1,NA,NA,TGTGCCAGCAGCTTCTGGGAGAAATACAATGAGCAGTTCTTC,CASSFWEKYNEQFF
TRBV9,TRBJ2-1,NA,NA,TGTGCCAGCAGCGTTTGGCCCTCCCTGAATGAGCAGTTCTTC,CASSVWPSLNEQFF
TRBV4-3,TRBJ2-3,NA,NA,TGCGCCAGCAGCCAAGTCCGCGCAGATACGCAGTATTTT,CASSQVRADTQYF
TRBV28,TRBJ2-7,once,NA,TGTGCCAGCATCCGCCGGACATCCTACGAGCAGTACTTC,CASIRRTSYEQYF
TRBV5-1,TRBJ1-2,once,NA,TGCGCCAGCAGAAACGGGCAGGGTATGCGGGGCTACACCTTC,CASRNGQGMRGYTF
TRBV5-4,TRBJ2-7,NA,NA,TGTGCCAGCAGCCTGGACCCTTCGTGGGACTACGAGCAGTACTTC,CASSLDPSWDYEQYF
TRBV4-3,TRBJ2-1,NA,TRBD2,TGCGCCAGCAGCCAAGATCTGGCAGCGGGGCACTACAATGAGCAGTTCTTC,CASSQDLAAGHYNEQFF
TRBV7-2,TRBJ1-1,NA,NA,TGTGCCAGCAGCTTCCGGGCTGAAGCTTTCTTT,CASSFRAEAFF
TRBV27,TRBJ2-7,NA,NA,TGTGCCAGCAGTGGGGGCCGAGGGAAGGGGTACGAGCAGTACTTC,CASSGGRGKGYEQYF
TRBV6-5,TRBJ2-7,NA,NA,TGTGCCAGCATTGGACCCGGGACACAGTCCTACGAGCAGTACTTC,CASIGPGTQSYEQYF
TRBV7-3,TRBJ2-7,NA,NA,TGTGCCAGCAGCTTAACCCCAGGGGCCTACGAGCAGTACTTC,CASSLTPGAYEQYF
TRBV22-1,TRBJ1-2,NA,NA,TGTCCTGGGAGCGCACTCGGGGGGCAGGCGAGGAGCTATGGCTACACCTTC,CPGSALGGQARSYGYTF
TRBV7-3,TRBJ2-2,NA,NA,TGTGCCAGCAGCTTAACCGGGGAACGCACCGGGGAGCTGTTTTTT,CASSLTGERTGELFF
TRBV11-2,TRBJ1-1,NA,NA,TGTGCCAGCAGCTTAGATCTCCCCGAAGCTTTCTTT,CASSLDLPEAFF
TRBV11-2,TRBJ2-7,NA,NA,TGTGCCAGCAGCCCCGGGACGGACTCCTACGAGCAGTACTTC,CASSPGTDSYEQYF
TRBV9,TRBJ1-1,NA,NA,TGTGCCAGCAGCCCCCGGACTGGCAACACTGAAGCTTTCTTT,CASSPRTGNTEAFF
TRBV27,TRBJ1-1,NA,NA,TGTGCCAGCAGTCAAGAGGGGTTGCCCGAAGCTTTCTTT,CASSQEGLPEAFF
TRBV5-1,TRBJ2-3,NA,NA,TGCGCCAGCAGCGGCTGGCCATACAACAAAGACCAAACAGATACGCAGTATTTT,CASSGWPYNKDQTDTQYF
TRBV5-1,TRBJ2-3,NA,NA,TGCGCCAGCGGACTCCGGGACTTCACAGATACGCAGTATTTT,CASGLRDFTDTQYF
TRBV7-2,TRBJ2-3,NA,TRBD2,TGTGCCAGCAGCTCGACTAGCGGGAAAGATACGCAGTATTTT,CASSSTSGKDTQYF
TRBV5-1,TRBJ2-7,NA,NA,TGCGCCAGCAGTCCCGAGGGGGGAACCCTCTACGAGCAGTACTTC,CASSPEGGTLYEQYF
TRBV6-6,TRBJ1-1,NA,TRBD1,TGTGCCAGCAGTAGACAGGGGGTGAACACTGAAGCTTTCTTT,CASSRQGVNTEAFF
TRBV7-6,TRBJ2-7,NA,NA,TGTGCCAGCAGCCAAGGACATTCGAGCTCCTACGAGCAGTACTTC,CASSQGHSSSYEQYF
TRBV4-1,TRBJ2-5,NA,TRBD2,TGCGCCAGCAGCCAAGAAACAGGCGGGGGGGCGGGGACCCAGTACTTC,CASSQETGGGAGTQYF
TRBV7-9,TRBJ2-7,NA,TRBD2,TGTGCCAGCAGCTTAGCGCTAGCGGGCCCGGCCTACGAGCAGTACTTC,CASSLALAGPAYEQYF
TRBV29-1,TRBJ1-2,NA,NA,TGCAGCGTTGAAGGAAAGGGACCCTACTATGGCTACACCTTC,CSVEGKGPYYGYTF
TRBV29-1,TRBJ1-5,NA,NA,TGCAGCGTTGGTCAGTTAAATCAGCCCCAGCATTTT,CSVGQLNQPQHF
TRBV7-2,TRBJ2-5,NA,TRBD2,TGTGCCAGCAGCTCCCTCGGGACTAGCGGGGGACCCCAGTACTTC,CASSSLGTSGGPQYF
TRBV18,TRBJ1-2,NA,NA,TGTGCCAGCTCACCAACCCCCCAAAGTCAAGGGTATGGCTACACCTTC,CASSPTPQSQGYGYTF
TRBV10-3,TRBJ1-4,NA,NA,TGTGCCATCAGTGATTCAGGAGCAACTAATGAAAAACTGTTTTTT,CAISDSGATNEKLFF
TRBV2,TRBJ1-2,NA,NA,TGTGCCACCCGCGGGACTGGCTATGGCTACACCTTC,CATRGTGYGYTF
TRBV18,TRBJ1-1,NA,NA,TGTGCCAGCTCACCACCAGGGGACACTGAAGCTTTCTTT,CASSPPGDTEAFF